The clone carrying this TCR beta chain was picked up many times. The target antigen is unknown. The entry originates in a study of T cell repertoires in cytomegalovirus infection. Looking at the study overall: Public signatures in TCR beta pointed to CMV infection and matching HLA type.

Study results and caveats: Dominating the ex vivo response were HLA-C-restricted CMV-specific TCR beta clonotypes. Summed frequency of public TCR beta families distinguished CMV carriers with the relevant HLA.

TCRdb re-derived calls from the reads in MiXCR, one entry per CDR3 protein. Among tens of thousands of distinct CDR3 sequences listed, about 30% were seen once. This CDR3 comprises 15 residues. The V and J ends lost 1 base and 5 bases respectively, with 15 bases between them. CDR1 and CDR2 from the germline V gene are SQVTM and ANQGSEA. The chain couples TRBV29-1 to TRBJ2-1; D ambiguous. The TCR was taken from a human donor in good health (CMV status not recorded). Some clones in this sample may be carry-over from other donors' samples. The sample taken for sequencing was PBMCs, sequenced either directly or after in vitro stimulation (not recorded which). The CDR3 coding sequence is TGCAGCGTTGAAGGAGACTTGAGTATAGACAATGAGCAGTTCTTC. It is translated as CSVEGDLSIDNEQFF.